The clone carrying this T cell receptor (beta chain) was detected many times. The antigen is unknown. The data are from a study of T-cell reconstitution after alpha-beta-depleted transplantation in children. General study findings and limits: Expanded clones from the graft, numbering several hundred, reportedly supplied alpha-beta T cells about two months after transplant. Most T-cell counts and diversity one year after the transplant came from T cells that were newly produced. TCRbeta diversity was high at day 60 in some patients (a result of surviving recipient T cells and thymic progenitors).

The TCRbeta library incorporated unique molecular identifiers. Using its own MiXCR run on the PCR reads, TCRdb lists one record per CDR3 protein. The sample lists about 470,000 distinct CDR3 sequences, roughly 44% occurring once. The CDR3 runs 12 residues. Germline V gene lookup returns CDR1 SQVTM and CDR2 ANQGSEA. Trimming removed 4 bases from V and 7 bases from J; junction bases left unmatched: 1. This sequence joins TRBV29-1 and TRBJ2-1, with 10 bases identical to TRBD1. This sequence originates from a girl aged 2 to 9 with aplastic anemia, due to receive a stem cell transplant. The sample here was PBMCs, taken before TCRalphabeta/CD19-depleted stem cell transplant. The CDR3: CSVGQGANEQFF. The CDR3 DNA follows: TGCAGCGTTGGACAGGGGGCGAATGAGCAGTTCTTC.